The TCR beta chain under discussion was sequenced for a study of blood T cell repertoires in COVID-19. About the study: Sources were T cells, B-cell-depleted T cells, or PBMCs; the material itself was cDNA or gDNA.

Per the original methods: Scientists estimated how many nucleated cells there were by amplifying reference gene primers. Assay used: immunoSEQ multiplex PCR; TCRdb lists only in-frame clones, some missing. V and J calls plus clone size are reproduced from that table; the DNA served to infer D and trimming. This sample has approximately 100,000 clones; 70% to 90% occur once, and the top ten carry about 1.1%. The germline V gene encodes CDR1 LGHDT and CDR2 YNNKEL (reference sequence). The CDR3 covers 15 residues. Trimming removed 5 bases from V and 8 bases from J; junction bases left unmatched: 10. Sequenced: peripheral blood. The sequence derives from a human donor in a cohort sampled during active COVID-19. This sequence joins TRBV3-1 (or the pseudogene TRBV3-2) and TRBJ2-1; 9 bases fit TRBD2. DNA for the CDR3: TGTGCCAGCAGCTTACGAGCGGGAGGCATTGATGAGCAGTTCTTC. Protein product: CASSLRAGGIDEQFF.